This T cell receptor beta chain originates from a study of T cells after yellow fever vaccination. At the level of the study: Fractions of low cell number were prepared using SMART-Seq v4 Ultra Low Input.

The CDR3 consists of 15 residues. V was pared by 4 bases and J by 0 bases, with 13 bases between. Germline CDR1 is SGHRS and CDR2 is YFSETQ. Whole-study results and caveats: Most clones from primary vaccination were detected again post-booster (around 95% CD4, around 90% CD8).

Using its own MiXCR run on the 5' RACE reads, TCRdb lists one record per CDR3 protein. This table holds more than 75,000 distinct CDR3 sequences, roughly 9% found once. This specimen consisted of CD8+ T cells not binding an NS4B(214-222) dextramer, sorted from PBMCs, obtained roughly 14 days after the first yellow fever vaccination. The chain combines TRBV5-1 with TRBJ1-1, with D possibly being TRBD1 (5 bases). This receptor was identified in a man aged 18 to 30 who received the YFV17D yellow fever vaccine. Written as DNA, the CDR3 is TGCGCCAGCAGCACCGGACCAGGGATGAACACTGAAGCTTTCTTT. Residues: CASSTGPGMNTEAFF.